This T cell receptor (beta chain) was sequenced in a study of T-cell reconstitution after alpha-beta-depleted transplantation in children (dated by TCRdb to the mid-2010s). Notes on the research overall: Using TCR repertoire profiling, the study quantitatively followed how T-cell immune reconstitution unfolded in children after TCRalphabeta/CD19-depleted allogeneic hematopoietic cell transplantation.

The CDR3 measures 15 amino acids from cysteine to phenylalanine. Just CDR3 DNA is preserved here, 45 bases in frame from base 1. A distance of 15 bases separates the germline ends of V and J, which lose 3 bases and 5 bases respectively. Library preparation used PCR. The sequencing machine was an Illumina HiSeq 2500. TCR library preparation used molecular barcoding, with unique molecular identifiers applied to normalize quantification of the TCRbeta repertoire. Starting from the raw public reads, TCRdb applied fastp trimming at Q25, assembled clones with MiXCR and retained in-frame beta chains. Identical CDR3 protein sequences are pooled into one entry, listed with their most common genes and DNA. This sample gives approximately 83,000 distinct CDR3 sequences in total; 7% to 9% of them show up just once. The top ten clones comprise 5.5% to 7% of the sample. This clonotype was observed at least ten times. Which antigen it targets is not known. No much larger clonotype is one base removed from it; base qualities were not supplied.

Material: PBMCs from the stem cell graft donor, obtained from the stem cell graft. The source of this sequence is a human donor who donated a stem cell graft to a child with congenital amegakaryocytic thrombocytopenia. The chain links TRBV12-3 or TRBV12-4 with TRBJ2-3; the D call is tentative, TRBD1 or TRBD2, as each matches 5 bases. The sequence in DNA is TGTGCCAGCAGTTTGGGGCAGTTCCGGGGAGATACGCAGTATTTT. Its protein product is CASSLGQFRGDTQYF.